This T cell receptor beta chain was recovered during a study of shared clonotypes between healthy human individuals (dated by TCRdb to between 2020 and 2021). About the investigation overall: A few men and two women, aged 18 to 49 years, made up the cohort. Libraries were prepared and TCR repertoires were sequenced by different laboratories using diverse techniques, in order to increase sequencing depth and limit assay-specific biases. Between about 0.94 and 8.9 billion PBMCs per donor were obtained by leukapheresis. The study deeply sequenced blood TCR repertoires of five healthy adults to estimate repertoire size and the extent of clonotype sharing between individuals. For each donor, three plates each were used for CD4 naive and CD4 memory, two plates were used for CD8 naive, and one plate was used for CD8 memory.

Remarks on this clone: It has no known antigen specificity. Nothing much larger sits one base from this clone, and base qualities are not available.

Paper-wide results and their limitations: Across a handful of donors, about 5% of naive CD4, 3% to 4% of naive CD8, under 2.5% of memory CD4, and 0.4% of memory CD8 clonotypes were shared. Because the study included a small number of donors, the genetic and exposure-history diversity represented was limited. Estimated clonotype richness was generally larger for naive than for memory subsets. Even with the large sequencing depth, rarefaction of the sorted-subset datasets indicated that sequencing was incomplete. Compared with non-shared clonotypes, the clonotypes found in all four sorted-subset donors had higher generation probabilities. Pairwise subsampling led to the expectation that sequencing depth would affect the degree of clonotype sharing among donors. Sampling was limited to blood, and TCR repertoires in tissue likely differ from TCR repertoires in blood.

From cysteine to phenylalanine, the CDR3 is 12 amino acids long. This entry keeps only the CDR3 DNA: 36 bases, framed from base 1. From the germline V gene, CDR1 is LGHNT and CDR2 is FRNRAP. V gives up 3 bases and J gives up 6 bases, and the segment between their germline ends measures 9 bases. Using the deep immunoSEQ assay, TCR CDR3 regions were amplified from genomic DNA by multiplex PCR. Extracted genomic DNA from each cell subset was distributed evenly across all wells of several immunoSEQ 96-well plates, and each plate was treated as a replicate. Each replicate PCR for sorted subsets received 200 ng genomic DNA, equal to tens of thousands of T cell genomes. The purified libraries were quantified using a Qubit 3.0 fluorometer, sized with a Bioanalyzer 2100, and then quantified again using the KAPA Library Quantification kit. Every immunoSEQ 96-well plate was sequenced on a dedicated single-read 150-cycle Illumina NextSeq 550 flow cell. Processing in the source paper ran as follows. The immunoSEQ output contained only junctional sequences without quality scores, so filtering could not match that applied to full-length reads. To assign V/J genes and CDR3, sequences were annotated against IMGT germline references using PyIR, a Python wrapper for IgBLAST v1.9. Reads were removed for weak V/J assignments (E-value above 1e-6), missing CDR3, stop codons, out-of-frame junctions, or ambiguous translated residues. V3J clonotypes were defined as sequences sharing an identical inferred V gene, J gene, and CDR3 amino acid sequence. To compute the percentage overlap between repertoires, the number of shared unique clonotypes was divided by the size of the smaller repertoire. Repertoire richness was assessed with RTK rarefaction, the Chao1 estimator, and Recon v2.1 estimates of unobserved clonotypes. Generation probabilities for all TCRbeta clonotypes obtained by the gDNA method from a handful of donors were computed using OLGA. Drawn from immuneACCESS, this table holds only the in-frame rearrangements with V and J called that TCRdb kept. Clones are partly lost; checked studies trace under half to an unresolved V gene and leave the rest unexplained. D and trimming come from the DNA, and the V and J calls and clone size come from that table. A total of roughly 530,000 clones appear in this sample, less than 96% of them only once. About 0.057% of the sample comes from the top ten.

The donors were healthy, HIV-negative adults who had no recently reported acute infections or vaccinations. Only Caucasian adults living in Nashville, Tennessee, USA were represented among the donors. CD4+ T cells were enriched by magnetic negative selection; naive cells were then positively selected on CD45RA, and the negative fraction formed the memory subset. Blood was collected by leukapheresis, and PBMCs were isolated by Ficoll-Histopaque density gradient centrifugation and then cryopreserved in liquid nitrogen vapor phase. Purity and quantity of every magnetically sorted T cell population were checked by analytical flow cytometry. From each sorted fraction, genomic DNA was isolated and quantified by UV absorbance on a Nanodrop 2000c.

The chain links TRBV12-5 with TRBJ2-7; a tentative D call is TRBD2 (5 bases match). This TCR came from a woman between 25 and 40 years old in good health. Sequenced material: naive CD4+ T cells sorted from blood. Per the publication, the cell subset or site label means: CD45RA+ positively selected. The nucleotide sequence is TGTGCTAGTGGTTTAGAAGAGGGCGAGCAGTACTTC. Its coded protein is CASGLEEGEQYF.